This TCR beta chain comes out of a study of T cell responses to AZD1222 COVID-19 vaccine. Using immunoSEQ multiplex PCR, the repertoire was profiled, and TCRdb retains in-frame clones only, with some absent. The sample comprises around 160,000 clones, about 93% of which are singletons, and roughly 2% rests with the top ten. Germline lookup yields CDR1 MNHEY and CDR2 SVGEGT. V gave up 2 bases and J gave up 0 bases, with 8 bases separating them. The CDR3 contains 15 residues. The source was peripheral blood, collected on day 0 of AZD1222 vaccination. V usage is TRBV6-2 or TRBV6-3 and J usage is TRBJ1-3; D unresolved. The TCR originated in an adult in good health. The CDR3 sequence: CASSYVGISGNTIYF. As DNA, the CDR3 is TGTGCCAGCAGTTACGTGGGGATCTCTGGAAACACCATATATTTT.